This T cell receptor (beta chain) originates from a study of CD8 T cells in Susac syndrome. Random hexamers served to reverse transcribe about 0.45 to 1 ug RNA. The method of amplification for TCR beta CDR3 was immunoSEQ multiplex PCR, covering 54 Vbeta and 13 Jbeta. A single record per CDR3 protein comes from TCRdb applying MiXCR to the immunoSEQ multiplex PCR reads. The sample gives around 180,000 distinct CDR3 sequences, approximately 95% of which show up once; 0.15% to 0.2% is in the top ten. CD8+ and CD4+ T cells from blood underwent TCR beta sequencing. TEMRA cells underwent FACS enrichment and CD8+ and CD4+ T cells underwent negative isolation. Germline trimming cut 2 bases from V and 8 bases from J; bases unmatched to any gene: 8. Per germline, CDR1 GTSNPN and CDR2 SVGIG (reference sequence). This CDR3 has 14 residues.

Sequenced material: CD8+ T cells from PBMCs. The chain uses TRBV30 and TRBJ2-1; 8 bases align to TRBD1. This TCR came from a human donor with multiple sclerosis. The CDR3 DNA follows: TGTGCCTGGAGTTTTGGACAGGGCGGGTATGAGCAGTTCTTC. It specifies CAWSFGQGGYEQFF.